This T cell receptor (beta chain) was identified in a study of control samples from healthy donors and cancer patients. The germline CDR1 and CDR2 sequences are MDHEN and SYDVKM. This CDR3 is 16 amino acids long. The ends were cut back, 8 bases at V and 0 bases at J, with 17 bases in the middle. Produced via immunoSEQ multiplex PCR; TCRdb's table is partial and in-frame only. The sample consists of tens of thousands of clones, approximately 89% of them appearing once. The source of this sequence is a woman aged 55-70 years with lung cancer. Sequencing used PBMCs. The V call is TRBV28, the J call TRBJ1-3; perhaps TRBD1 as D (6 bases). The CDR3 DNA is TGTGCCAGCCACCGTTTACAGGGAGCCTCTGGAAACACCATATATTTT. Protein product: CASHRLQGASGNTIYF.